This T cell receptor (beta chain) derives from a study of cytomegalovirus exposure and HLA in healthy donors. Study-wide results and caveats: Overall, roughly 170 TCR beta chains were annotated as cytomegalovirus-associated.

A remark on this clone: Antigen specificity is unknown.

V was cut by 2 bases and J by 5 bases, with 12 bases left in between. Germline CDR1 reads WSHSY; CDR2 reads SAAADI. This CDR3 comprises 15 residues. Profiling relied on immunoSEQ multiplex PCR, and the TCRdb table lists in-frame clones only, not all of them. The table shows about 280,000 clones, with approximately 87% occurring only once. The rearrangement links TRBV10-2 to TRBJ2-2, with D possibly matching TRBD2 (6 bases). Sequences were obtained from PBMCs. This TCR derives from a woman younger than 35 in good health and CMV-seronegative. CDR3 nucleotide sequence: TGCGCCAGCAGTGAGGTGGAGGGGTCAACCGGGGAGCTGTTTTTT. It codes for CASSEVEGSTGELFF.